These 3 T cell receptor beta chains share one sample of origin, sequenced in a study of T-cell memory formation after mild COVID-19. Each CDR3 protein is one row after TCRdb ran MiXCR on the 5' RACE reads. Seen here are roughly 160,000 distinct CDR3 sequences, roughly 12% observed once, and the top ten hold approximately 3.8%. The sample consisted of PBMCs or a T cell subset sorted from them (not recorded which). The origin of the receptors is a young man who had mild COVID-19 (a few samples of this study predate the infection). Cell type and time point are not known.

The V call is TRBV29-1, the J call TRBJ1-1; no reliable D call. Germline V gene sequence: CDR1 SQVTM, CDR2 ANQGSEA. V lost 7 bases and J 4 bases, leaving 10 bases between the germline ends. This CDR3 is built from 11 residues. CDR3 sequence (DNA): TGCAGCGCAGCGGTACCCACTGAAGCTTTCTTT. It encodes CSAAVPTEAFF.

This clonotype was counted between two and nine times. The CDR3 DNA follows: TGTGCCAGCAGCTTTTCTGGCCGGGAAGCTTTCTTT. The encoded protein is CASSFSGREAFF. This chain uses TRBV7-2 with TRBJ1-1; no clear D gene. Germline V lookup: CDR1 SGHTA, CDR2 FQGNSA. The V and J ends lost 3 bases and 8 bases respectively, with 10 bases between them. The CDR3 runs to 12 residues.

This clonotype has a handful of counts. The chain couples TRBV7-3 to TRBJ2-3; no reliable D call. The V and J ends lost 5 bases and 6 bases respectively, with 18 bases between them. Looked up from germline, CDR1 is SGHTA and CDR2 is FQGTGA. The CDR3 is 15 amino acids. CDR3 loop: CASSDSRNAADTQYF. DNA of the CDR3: TGTGCCAGCAGCGATAGCAGGAACGCCGCGGATACGCAGTATTTT.